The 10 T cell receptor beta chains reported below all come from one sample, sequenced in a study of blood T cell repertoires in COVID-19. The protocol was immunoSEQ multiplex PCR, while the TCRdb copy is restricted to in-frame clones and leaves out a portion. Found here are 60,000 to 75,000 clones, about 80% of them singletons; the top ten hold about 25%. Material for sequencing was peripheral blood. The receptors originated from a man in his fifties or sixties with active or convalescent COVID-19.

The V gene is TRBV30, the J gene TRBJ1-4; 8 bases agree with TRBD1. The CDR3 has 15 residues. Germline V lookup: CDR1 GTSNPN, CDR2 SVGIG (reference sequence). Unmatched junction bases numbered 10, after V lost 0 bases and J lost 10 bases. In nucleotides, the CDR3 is TGTGCCTGGAGTGTGTTACGGCAGGGGGCTGGAAAACTGTTTTTT. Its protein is CAWSVLRQGAGKLFF.

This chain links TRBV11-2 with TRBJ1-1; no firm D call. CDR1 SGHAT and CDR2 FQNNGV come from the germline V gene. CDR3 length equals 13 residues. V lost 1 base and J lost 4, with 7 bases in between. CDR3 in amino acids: CASSLVTVTEAFF. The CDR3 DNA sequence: TGTGCCAGCAGCTTAGTAACTGTCACTGAAGCTTTCTTT.

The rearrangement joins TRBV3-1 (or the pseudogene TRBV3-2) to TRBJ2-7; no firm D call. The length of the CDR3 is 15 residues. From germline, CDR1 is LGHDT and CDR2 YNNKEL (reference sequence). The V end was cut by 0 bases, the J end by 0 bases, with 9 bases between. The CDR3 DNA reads TGTGCCAGCAGCCAAGATAGCCTCGACTCCTACGAGCAGTACTTC. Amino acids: CASSQDSLDSYEQYF.

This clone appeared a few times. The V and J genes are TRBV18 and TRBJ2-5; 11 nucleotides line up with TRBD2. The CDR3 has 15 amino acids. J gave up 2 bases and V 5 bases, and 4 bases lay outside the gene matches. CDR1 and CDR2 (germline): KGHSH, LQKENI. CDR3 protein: CASSSTSGGQETQYF. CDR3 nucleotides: TGTGCCAGCTCAAGCACTAGCGGGGGACAAGAGACCCAGTACTTC.

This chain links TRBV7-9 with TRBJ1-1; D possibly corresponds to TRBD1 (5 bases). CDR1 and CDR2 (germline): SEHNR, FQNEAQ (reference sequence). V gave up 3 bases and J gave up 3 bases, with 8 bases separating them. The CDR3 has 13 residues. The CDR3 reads CASSLTVYTEAFF. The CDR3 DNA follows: TGTGCCAGCAGCTTGACAGTTTACACTGAAGCTTTCTTT.

The CDR3 sequence: CASTPIQANTEAFF. CDR3 nucleotides: TGTGCCAGCACCCCAATACAGGCGAACACTGAAGCTTTCTTT. The J gene is TRBJ1-1, the V gene TRBV28; D is perhaps TRBD1 (5 bases). The CDR3 loop spans 14 amino acids. CDR1 and CDR2 (germline): MDHEN, SYDVKM. Trimming took off 7 bases at V and 1 base at J, with 13 bases between the two ends.

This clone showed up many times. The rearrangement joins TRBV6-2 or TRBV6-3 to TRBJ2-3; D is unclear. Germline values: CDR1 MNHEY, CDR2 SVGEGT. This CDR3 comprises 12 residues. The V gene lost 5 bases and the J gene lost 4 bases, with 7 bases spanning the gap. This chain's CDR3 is CASSPNPDTQYF. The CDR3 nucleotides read TGTGCCAGCAGTCCAAATCCAGATACGCAGTATTTT.

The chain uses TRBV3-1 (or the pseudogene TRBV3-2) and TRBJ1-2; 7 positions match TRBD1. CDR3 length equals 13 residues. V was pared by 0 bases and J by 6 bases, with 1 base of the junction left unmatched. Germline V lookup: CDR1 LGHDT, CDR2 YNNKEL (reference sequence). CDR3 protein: CASSQDTGDGYTF. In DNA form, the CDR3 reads TGTGCCAGCAGCCAAGACACAGGGGATGGCTACACCTTC.

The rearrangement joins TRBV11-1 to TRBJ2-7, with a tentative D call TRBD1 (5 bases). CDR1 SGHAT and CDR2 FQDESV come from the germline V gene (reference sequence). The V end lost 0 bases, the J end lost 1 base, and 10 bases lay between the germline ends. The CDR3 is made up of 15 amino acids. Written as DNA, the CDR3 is TGTGCCAGCAGCTTAGCACGGCAGGGTTCCTACGAGCAGTACTTC. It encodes CASSLARQGSYEQYF.

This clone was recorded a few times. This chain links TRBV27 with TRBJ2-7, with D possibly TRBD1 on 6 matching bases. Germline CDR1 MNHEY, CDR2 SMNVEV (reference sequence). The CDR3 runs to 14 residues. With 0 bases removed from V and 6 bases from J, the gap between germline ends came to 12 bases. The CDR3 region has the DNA TGTGCCAGCAGTTTATCCGGACAGTCGTCCGAGCAGTACTTC. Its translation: CASSLSGQSSEQYF.